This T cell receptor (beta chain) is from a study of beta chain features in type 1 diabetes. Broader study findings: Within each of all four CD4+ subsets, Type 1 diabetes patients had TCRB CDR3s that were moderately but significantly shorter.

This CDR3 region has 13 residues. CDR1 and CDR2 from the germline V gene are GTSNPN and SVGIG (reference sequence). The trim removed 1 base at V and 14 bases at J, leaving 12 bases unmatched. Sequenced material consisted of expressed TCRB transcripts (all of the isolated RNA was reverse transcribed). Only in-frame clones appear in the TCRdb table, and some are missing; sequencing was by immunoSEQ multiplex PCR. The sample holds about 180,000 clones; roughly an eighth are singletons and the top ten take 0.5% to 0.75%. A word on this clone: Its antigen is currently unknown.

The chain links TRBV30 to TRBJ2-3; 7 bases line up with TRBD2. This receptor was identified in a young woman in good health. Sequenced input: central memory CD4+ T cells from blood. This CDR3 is CAWSAFSGEGLYF. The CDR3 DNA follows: TGTGCCTGGAGTGCATTTTCGGGGGAGGGTCTGTATTTT.